The entry below gives a single T cell receptor (beta chain) sequence along with its context. Its antigen is currently unknown. The data are from a study of post-analysis software for immune sequencing data. The wider study: Included among the disease courses, which were recorded for the cohort, were relapsing-remitting, secondary progressive and progressive-relapsing multiple sclerosis. Study-wide findings and caveats: Under F measure analysis, samples from one preparation batch co-clustered strongly. Patients showed TRBV5-6, TRBV5-1 and TRBV20-1 among 4 or 5 TRBV segments more frequent than in controls.

TCR beta cDNA libraries included unique molecular identifiers. Starting from about 1 to 10 million T cells, the study yielded hundreds of thousands of cDNA molecules. In TCRdb, the PCR reads were re-called with MiXCR into one record per CDR3 protein. Of about 810,000 distinct CDR3 sequences in the sample, approximately 53% are singletons; the top ten hold approximately 4.5%. There are 13 residues in the CDR3. Germline assignment: CDR1 SEHNR and CDR2 FQNEAQ (reference sequence). The trim removed 4 bases at V and 10 bases at J, leaving 4 bases unmatched. The sequence was collected from a girl aged 5-17 years with multiple sclerosis. Sequencing was carried out using blood. The chain uses TRBV7-9 and TRBJ2-3, with TRBD2 matching 11 bases. The CDR3 sequence is CASSSGLAAPQYF. The CDR3 DNA reads TGTGCCAGCAGCTCGGGACTAGCGGCCCCGCAGTATTTT.